This is a list of T cell receptor beta chains from one sample in a study of CD8 T cells in Susac syndrome. TCRdb re-analysed the immunoSEQ multiplex PCR reads in MiXCR, keeping a single row per CDR3 protein. The sample lists 150,000 to 250,000 distinct CDR3 sequences, roughly 96% seen once, with 0.093% in the top ten. The source material was CD4+ T cells from PBMCs. The receptor set was obtained from a human donor with multiple sclerosis. CDR3s include the opening cysteine and the closing phenylalanine or tryptophan. Fields, in order: J gene, clone size, V gene, D gene, CDR3 protein, CDR3 DNA. A D gene is named only where the DNA matches it firmly. Size is stated for part of the rows, as once, few or many counts, or as a class when the clone is expanded.

>TRBJ2-1|-|TRBV24-1|TRBD2
CATSPAGTSYNEQFF
TGTGCCACCAGTCCCGCCGGGACTAGCTACAATGAGCAGTTCTTC
>TRBJ2-3|-|TRBV5-4|TRBD2
CASIKAGARTDTQYF
TGTGCCAGCATCAAAGCGGGGGCCCGCACAGATACGCAGTATTTT
>TRBJ2-5|-|TRBV20-1|TRBD2
CSASGGGIRETQYF
TGCAGTGCTAGTGGGGGGGGGATTAGAGAGACCCAGTACTTC
>TRBJ2-3|-|TRBV9|-
CASSPTVWAADTQYF
TGTGCCAGCAGCCCTACCGTGTGGGCTGCAGATACGCAGTATTTT
>TRBJ1-2|-|TRBV7-9|-
CASSLGELRGYTF
TGTGCCAGCAGCTTAGGGGAGCTCCGTGGCTACACCTTC
>TRBJ2-3|-|TRBV6-4|TRBD2
CARLAGADTQYF
TGTGCCAGACTAGCGGGGGCAGATACGCAGTATTTT
>TRBJ2-7|-|TRBV28|-
CASSLPRDTNEQYF
TGTGCCAGCAGTCTACCCCGGGACACAAACGAGCAGTACTTC
>TRBJ2-1|-|TRBV7-8|TRBD1
CASSLGLGTGKFF
TGTGCCAGCAGCTTGGGACTCGGGACAGGGAAGTTCTTC
>TRBJ2-7|-|TRBV18|-
CASSTAGIPYEQYF
TGTGCCAGCTCAACCGCCGGGATCCCCTACGAGCAGTACTTC
>TRBJ2-7|once|TRBV3-1|-
CASSQGPTYEQYF
TGTGCCAGCAGCCAAGGGCCCACCTACGAGCAGTACTTC
>TRBJ2-5|-|TRBV29-1|-
CSVEDRTAYF
TGCAGCGTTGAAGACCGGACCGCGTACTTC
>TRBJ2-3|-|TRBV5-1|TRBD2
CASSLPGLALTDTQYF
TGCGCCAGCAGCCTACCGGGACTAGCCCTCACAGATACGCAGTATTTT
>TRBJ1-2|-|TRBV27|-
CASKQRMDYGYTF
TGTGCCAGCAAACAGAGGATGGACTATGGCTACACCTTC
>TRBJ2-5|-|TRBV3-1|TRBD2
CASVRGGEETQYF
TGTGCCAGCGTCCGGGGGGGAGAAGAGACCCAGTACTTC
>TRBJ1-5|-|TRBV28|-
CASSLRRQPQHF
TGTGCCAGCAGTTTACGGCGGCAGCCCCAGCATTTT
>TRBJ2-7|-|TRBV3-1|-
CASSQASLPMTYEQYF
TGTGCCAGCAGCCAAGCTAGCCTCCCGATGACCTACGAGCAGTACTTC
>TRBJ1-6|-|TRBV6-6|-
CASSYQRQEESPLHF
TGTGCCAGCAGTTACCAACGACAGGAAGAATCACCCCTCCACTTT
>TRBJ2-3|-|TRBV5-1|-
CASSSGAVADTQYF
TGCGCCAGCAGCTCGGGGGCTGTTGCAGATACGCAGTATTTT
>TRBJ1-2|-|TRBV20-1|TRBD1
CSAPPLLQGDYGYTF
TGCAGTGCTCCTCCTCTCCTACAGGGGGACTATGGCTACACCTTC
>TRBJ2-1|-|TRBV9|-
CASSAPPSHLTNEQFF
TGTGCCAGCAGCGCTCCCCCTTCGCACTTAACCAATGAGCAGTTCTTC
>TRBJ2-7|once|TRBV30|TRBD2
CAWVLAGGNEQYF
TGTGCCTGGGTTCTAGCGGGAGGGAACGAGCAGTACTTC
>TRBJ1-4|-|TRBV25-1|-
CASSDPRGTNEKLFF
TGTGCCAGCAGTGATCCCCGGGGTACTAATGAAAAACTGTTTTTT